These 15 T cell receptor beta chains originate from one sample sequenced in a study of T-cell reconstitution after alpha-beta-depleted transplantation in children. TCRbeta library construction was performed incorporating unique molecular identifiers. TCRdb analysed the PCR reads with MiXCR anew, one entry per CDR3 protein. This sample has 440,000 or so distinct CDR3 sequences; around two fifths occur once, and the top ten carry under 35%. The specimen comprised PBMCs, sampled before TCRalphabeta/CD19-depleted stem cell transplant. Receptor source: a girl aged 2 to 10 with aplastic anemia, due to receive a stem cell transplant.

This clonotype was detected many times. The chain combines TRBV20-1 with TRBJ2-3; 8 bases fit TRBD2. The CDR3 is made up of 13 amino acids. The germline gives CDR1 DFQATT, CDR2 SNEGSKA (reference sequence). V shed 3 bases, J shed 4 bases, and the junction held 3 bases outside the gene matches. In nucleotides, the CDR3 is TGCAGTGCTAGGAGCGGGAGCGCAGATACGCAGTATTTT. This sequence encodes CSARSGSADTQYF.

V is TRBV6-1 and J is TRBJ1-5, with 8 nucleotides matching TRBD1. The CDR3 is 16 residues long. Germline lookup yields CDR1 MNHNS and CDR2 SASEGT. J gave up 4 bases and V 5 bases, and 10 bases lay outside the gene matches. The CDR3 bases are TGTGCCAGCAGTCCCGAAGTTGGGACAGGAAATCAGCCCCAGCATTTT. It is translated as CASSPEVGTGNQPQHF.

The chain has TRBV27 and TRBJ2-7; 9 bases match TRBD1. This CDR3 spans 14 amino acids. The J segment lost 2 bases and the V segment lost 6 bases, leaving 5 bases of the junction unmatched. The germline CDR1 and CDR2 sequences are MNHEY and SMNVEV (reference sequence). CDR3 loop: CASRRTGATYEQYF. DNA of the CDR3: TGTGCCAGCAGAAGGACAGGGGCAACCTACGAGCAGTACTTC.

The chain uses TRBV11-2 and TRBJ2-3, with TRBD2 identical over 14 bases. The CDR3 consists of 17 residues. CDR1 and CDR2 from the germline V gene are SGHAT and FQNNGV. With 1 base clipped from V and 0 bases from J, the junction kept 0 bases outside the gene matches. As DNA, the CDR3 is TGTGCCAGCAGCTTAGGACTAGCGGGGGGGAGCACAGATACGCAGTATTTT. This sequence encodes CASSLGLAGGSTDTQYF.

This chain joins TRBV20-1 and TRBJ2-7; no clear D. V lost 4 bases and J lost 3, with 13 bases in between. CDR3 length: 13 residues. Per the germline V gene, CDR1 is DFQATT and CDR2 is SNEGSKA (reference sequence). CDR3 nucleotides: TGCAGTGCTACCCCAGGAACAGACTACGAGCAGTACTTC. Protein: CSATPGTDYEQYF.

This clonotype has only a few counts. The chain couples TRBV9 to TRBJ1-2; 9 positions match TRBD1. In germline, CDR1 is SGDLS, CDR2 YYNGEE. The CDR3 extends over 15 amino acids. V shed 0 bases and J 6 bases; nucleotides not matched to a gene: 6. CDR3: CASSVAKDRGNGYTF. The CDR3 DNA reads as TGTGCCAGCAGCGTAGCAAAGGACAGGGGCAATGGCTACACCTTC.

There are many counts of this clonotype. The genes are TRBV5-1 and TRBJ2-2; D may be TRBD1 (5 bases). V was trimmed by 0 bases and J by 6 bases, leaving 12 bases between them. The V gene's germline CDR1 is SGHRS and CDR2 YFSETQ. This CDR3 has 15 amino acids. The CDR3 spells CASSLGQGIAGELFF. CDR3 in DNA: TGCGCCAGCAGCTTGGGGCAGGGTATCGCCGGGGAGCTGTTTTTT.

The gene calls are TRBV20-1 and TRBJ2-7; the D gene is possibly TRBD1 (6 bases). The V end was cut by 5 bases, the J end by 2 bases, with 16 bases between. Germline assignment: CDR1 DFQATT and CDR2 SNEGSKA (reference sequence). CDR3 length equals 14 residues. The CDR3 DNA sequence: TGCAGTGCTTCTCACAGGGCTGGGGCCTACGAGCAGTACTTC. Protein product: CSASHRAGAYEQYF.

In its sample, this clonotype was seen many times. This sequence joins TRBV29-1 and TRBJ1-1, with D maybe TRBD1 (6 bases). V was pared by 7 bases and J by 2 bases, with 14 bases between. Germline V lookup: CDR1 SQVTM, CDR2 ANQGSEA. The CDR3 consists of 13 residues. This CDR3 is CSAQGGGNTEAFF. CDR3 in DNA: TGCAGCGCCCAAGGGGGTGGAAACACTGAAGCTTTCTTT.

The chain joins TRBV5-6 to TRBJ2-7, with TRBD2 matching over 9 bases. V was clipped by 2 bases and J by 3 bases; unmatched bases: 9. This CDR3 has 16 residues. CDR1 SGHDT and CDR2 YYEEEE come from the germline V gene. In nucleotides, the CDR3 is TGTGCCAGCAGCTTAGGCGGGGGGGCTCAACTCTACGAGCAGTACTTC. Translating it yields CASSLGGGAQLYEQYF.

Details on this clonotype: Relative to the germline gene, one junction end is altered; a read error may explain this. The gene calls are TRBV10-3 and TRBJ2-2, with 7 bases aligning to TRBD1. This CDR3 is 14 amino acids long. CDR1 is ENHRY and CDR2 is SYGVKD in the germline V gene. The CDR3 DNA reads as TGTACCATCTGGGTGACAGGGCGGACCGGGGAGCTGTTTTTT. This gives the protein CTIWVTGRTGELFF.

This sequence joins TRBV7-8 and TRBJ2-1; D perhaps matches TRBD2 (6 bases). V lost 5 bases to trimming and J lost 2 bases, with 16 bases between them. Germline CDR1 SGHVS, CDR2 FQNEAQ. The CDR3 extends over 16 amino acids. The CDR3 loop reads CASSPLEGLTYNEQFF. CDR3 bases: TGTGCCAGCAGCCCCCTGGAGGGACTGACCTACAATGAGCAGTTCTTC. Based on the CDR3 plus reference TRBV7-8 and TRBJ2-1, the full variable domain is GAGVSQSPRYKVAKRGQDVALRCDPISGHVSLFWYQQALGQGPEFLTYFQNEAQLDKSGLPSDRFFAERPEGSVSTLKIQRTQQEDSAVYLCASSPLEGLTYNEQFFGPGTRLTVL.

CDR3 protein: CASSPLRPDYGYTF. The CDR3 region has the DNA TGTGCCAGCAGTCCCCTCCGGCCGGATTATGGCTACACCTTC. V gene TRBV6-1 combines with J gene TRBJ1-2; D is ambiguous. In germline, CDR1 is MNHNS, CDR2 SASEGT. The CDR3 spans 14 residues. Trimming cost V 5 bases and J 5 bases, with 15 bases left between them.

V usage is TRBV15 and J usage is TRBJ2-5; 9 bases line up with TRBD2. CDR3 length: 15 amino acids. V lost 5 bases and J lost 5; bases outside the gene matches: 9. The germline gives CDR1 LNHNV, CDR2 YYDKDF (reference sequence). The CDR3 here is CATSPGRGGTETQYF. In nucleotides, the CDR3 is TGTGCCACCAGCCCCGGGCGGGGGGGCACGGAGACCCAGTACTTC. Looking up the rest from reference TRBV15 and TRBJ2-5 gives the full variable domain: DAMVIQNPRYQVTQFGKPVTLSCSQTLNHNVMYWYQQKSSQAPKLLFHYYDKDFNNEADTPDNFQSRRPNTSFCFLDIRSPGLGDTAMYLCATSPGRGGTETQYFGPGTRLLVL.

For the CDR3, the DNA is TGCGCCAGCAGCTTGGCCAAGAGTGCGGGAGGTTCCGGGGAGCTGTTTTTT. It yields the protein CASSLAKSAGGSGELFF. V is TRBV5-1 and J is TRBJ2-2; 8 bases agree with TRBD2. V lost 0 bases, J lost 6 bases, and 10 bases stayed unmatched. This CDR3 comprises 17 residues. From germline, CDR1 is SGHRS and CDR2 YFSETQ.